The 16 T cell receptor beta chains below all came from one sample that was sequenced in a study of T cell changes during pregnancy in multiple sclerosis. Clones were read by immunoSEQ multiplex PCR, and TCRdb kept only the in-frame ones, dropping some. The repertoire has roughly 50,000 clones, around 94% of them found once; the top ten carry around 0.25%. Sequenced here: CD4+ T cells from peripheral blood mononuclear cells, sampled in the third trimester of pregnancy. All receptors derive from a female donor with multiple sclerosis, enrolled in a pregnancy study.

CDR3 sequence: CASSLLRKNIQYF. The CDR3 DNA reads TGTGCCAGCAGTTTATTGCGGAAAAACATTCAGTACTTC. The chain couples TRBV28 to TRBJ2-4, with D uncertain. CDR1 and CDR2 (germline): MDHEN, SYDVKM. This CDR3 is 13 amino acids long. The V and J ends lost 1 base and 4 bases respectively, with 5 bases between them.

The rearrangement uses TRBV19 and TRBJ1-2, with D possibly TRBD1 on 5 matching bases. Germline CDR1 reads LNHDA; CDR2 reads SQIVND (reference sequence). V dropped 5 bases and J dropped 4 bases, with 17 bases sitting between them. This CDR3 comprises 15 residues. In DNA form, the CDR3 reads TGTGCCAGTAGTTTCGAGCACCGGACATCCTATGGCTACACCTTC. Amino acids: CASSFEHRTSYGYTF.

The chain joins TRBV5-1 to TRBJ2-2, with D uncertain. CDR1 is SGHRS and CDR2 is YFSETQ in the germline V gene. Trimming left V 0 bases short and J 6 bases short, with 18 bases between. This CDR3 spans 17 amino acids. CDR3 protein: CASSLVEYSNGPGELFF. The CDR3 DNA reads as TGCGCCAGCAGCTTGGTAGAGTATAGTAATGGGCCCGGGGAGCTGTTTTTT.

This chain links TRBV10-3 with TRBJ1-2; tentatively, D is TRBD1 (5 bases). The V end lost 0 bases, the J end lost 8 bases, and 10 bases lay between the germline ends. Germline-derived CDR1 and CDR2 are ENHRY and SYGVKD. This CDR3 spans 13 amino acids. CDR3 nucleotides: TGTGCCATCAGTGAGTCTAGGGGTCCCGGCTACACCTTC. It translates to CAISESRGPGYTF.

The genes are TRBV7-2 and TRBJ2-1; TRBD1 matches 7 bases. Trimming removed 3 bases from V and 4 bases from J; junction bases left unmatched: 3. The CDR3 is made up of 14 amino acids. Germline CDR1 is SGHTA and CDR2 is FQGNSA. The CDR3 reads CASSFGTVYNEQFF. Written as DNA, the CDR3 is TGTGCCAGCAGCTTCGGGACAGTATACAATGAGCAGTTCTTC.

The genes are TRBV7-8 and TRBJ2-7; 8 bases agree with TRBD1. CDR1 SGHVS and CDR2 FQNEAQ come from the germline V gene. The trim removed 3 bases at V and 5 bases at J, leaving 9 bases unmatched. This CDR3 is built from 15 residues. CDR3 residues: CASSLRVTGVNEQYF. The CDR3 DNA follows: TGTGCCAGCAGCTTGAGGGTGACAGGGGTGAACGAGCAGTACTTC.

V is TRBV27 and J is TRBJ2-2, with D possibly matching TRBD1 (6 bases). CDR1 is MNHEY, CDR2 SMNVEV, per germline (reference sequence). This CDR3 spans 16 amino acids. V was pared by 5 bases and J by 2 bases, with 15 bases between. In nucleotides, the CDR3 is TGTGCCAGCAGTCCGACGGACAGCCCTAACACCGGGGAGCTGTTTTTT. It specifies CASSPTDSPNTGELFF.

The count of this clone is one. The CDR3 spells CASSPGNSNQPQHF. DNA for the CDR3: TGTGCCAGCTCCCCGGGGAATAGCAATCAGCCCCAGCATTTT. This chain connects TRBV18 to TRBJ1-5; D uncertain. The CDR3 is made up of 14 amino acids. Per the germline V gene, CDR1 is KGHSH and CDR2 is LQKENI. V was clipped by 6 bases and J by 0 bases, with 9 bases between them. Drawing the rest from reference TRBV18 and TRBJ1-5, the complete variable domain is NAGVMQNPRHLVRRRGQEARLRCSPMKGHSHVYWYRQLPEEGLKFMVYLQKENIIDESGMPKERFSAEFPKEGPSILRIQQVVRGDSAAYFCASSPGNSNQPQHFGDGTRLSIL.

V usage is TRBV4-2 and J usage is TRBJ2-2; D might be TRBD2 (6 bases). The CDR3 is 16 residues long. Trimming stripped 1 base from V and 3 bases from J, with 12 bases between. Germline lookup yields CDR1 LGHNA and CDR2 YNFKEQ. The DNA of the CDR3 is TGTGCCAGCAGCCAAGTGGAGGGCCGGGACACCGGGGAGCTGTTTTTT. It is translated as CASSQVEGRDTGELFF.

The V gene is TRBV30, the J gene TRBJ1-1; D possibly corresponds to TRBD1 (5 bases). Per germline, CDR1 GTSNPN and CDR2 SVGIG (reference sequence). Between the trimmed V and J ends, which lost 1 base and 0 bases, there was a span of 18 bases. The CDR3 covers 17 residues. The CDR3: CAWSELGVWGVNTEAFF. DNA of the CDR3: TGTGCCTGGAGTGAATTGGGAGTATGGGGGGTGAACACTGAAGCTTTCTTT.

The rearrangement joins TRBV28 to TRBJ2-7, with D tentatively TRBD2 (5 bases). This CDR3 comprises 12 residues. Looked up from germline, CDR1 is MDHEN and CDR2 is SYDVKM. Trimming stripped 2 bases from V and 7 bases from J, with 9 bases between. The DNA for the CDR3 is TGTGCCAGCAGTTTAGGACTTGGGGAGCAGTACTTC. Translating gives CASSLGLGEQYF.

V gene TRBV27 combines with J gene TRBJ1-2; no clear D. The germline gives CDR1 MNHEY, CDR2 SMNVEV (reference sequence). V dropped 2 bases and J dropped 4 bases, with 14 bases sitting between them. The length of the CDR3 is 15 residues. CDR3 sequence: CASSLAGQVGYGYTF. The CDR3 coding sequence is TGTGCCAGCAGTTTAGCTGGGCAGGTTGGCTATGGCTACACCTTC.

The CDR3: CASSYSQDQGYGYTF. As DNA, the CDR3 is TGTGCCAGCAGTTACTCGCAGGACCAGGGCTATGGCTACACCTTC. The chain recombines TRBV6-6 with TRBJ1-2; possibly TRBD1 for D (5 bases). Looked up from germline, CDR1 is MNHNY and CDR2 is SVGAGI (reference sequence). The V end was cut by 0 bases, the J end by 4 bases, with 12 bases between. This CDR3 region has 15 residues.

J is TRBJ2-7 and V is TRBV15; 8 nucleotides align to TRBD1. Germline loops: CDR1 LNHNV, CDR2 YYDKDF (reference sequence). Losses at the gene ends were 1 base for V and 6 bases for J; bases not matched to a gene: 5. The CDR3 runs 14 residues. CDR3 sequence reads: CATSRGQGRREQYF. As DNA, the CDR3 is TGTGCCACCAGCAGAGGACAGGGGAGGCGCGAGCAGTACTTC.

This chain joins TRBV7-3 and TRBJ1-1; D is possibly TRBD1 (5 bases). The germline CDR1 and CDR2 sequences are SGHTA and FQGTGA. The V and J ends lost 0 bases and 6 bases respectively, with 8 bases between them. There are 13 residues in the CDR3. The CDR3 spells CASSLTAGPEAFF. In DNA, the CDR3 is TGTGCCAGCAGCTTAACGGCAGGGCCTGAAGCTTTCTTT. Using reference TRBV7-3 and TRBJ1-1 for the parts outside the CDR3, the full variable domain is GAGVSQTPSNKVTEKGKYVELRCDPISGHTALYWYRQSLGQGPEFLIYFQGTGAADDSGLPNDRFFAVRPEGSVSTLKIQRTERGDSAVYLCASSLTAGPEAFFGQGTRLTVV.

This rearrangement joins TRBV13 to TRBJ2-5, with 8 bases lining up with TRBD2. Trimming at V came to 3 bases and at J to 2 bases, leaving 8 bases not matched to a gene. The CDR3 has 16 amino acids. Germline CDR1 PRHDT, CDR2 FYEKMQ (reference sequence). The CDR3 nucleotides are TGTGCCAGCAGCTTGACCACAGCGGGAGCACAAGAGACCCAGTACTTC. Protein sequence: CASSLTTAGAQETQYF.